This TCR beta chain appears in the sequencing data of a study of cytomegalovirus exposure and HLA in healthy donors. Across the whole study: A later analysis reported the 100 to 150 validation repertoires used the same platform as the approximately 670 first-cohort repertoires.

For this clone: Its antigen remains unidentified.

Clones were read by immunoSEQ multiplex PCR, and TCRdb kept only the in-frame ones, dropping some. The data contain about 140,000 clones, about 86% of them singletons. This CDR3 has 14 residues. Germline V gene lookup returns CDR1 ENHRY and CDR2 SYGVKD. The V end was cut by 0 bases, the J end by 5 bases, with 11 bases between. Study-wide results and caveats: Cytomegalovirus-associated status was assigned to roughly 160 TCR beta chains. That first-cohort TCR clusters tended to co-occur in the 95 to 150 validation repertoires was found in a later analysis. In vitro, a few CMV-associated chains proved specific for CMV antigens.

V usage is TRBV10-3 and J usage is TRBJ2-7; a weak D match, TRBD2 (5 bases). The source material was PBMCs. The clonotype was recovered from a man between 18 and 29 years old in good health and CMV-seronegative. The CDR3 here is CAISESQEVHEQYF. In DNA, the CDR3 is TGTGCCATCAGTGAGTCGCAGGAGGTGCACGAGCAGTACTTC.